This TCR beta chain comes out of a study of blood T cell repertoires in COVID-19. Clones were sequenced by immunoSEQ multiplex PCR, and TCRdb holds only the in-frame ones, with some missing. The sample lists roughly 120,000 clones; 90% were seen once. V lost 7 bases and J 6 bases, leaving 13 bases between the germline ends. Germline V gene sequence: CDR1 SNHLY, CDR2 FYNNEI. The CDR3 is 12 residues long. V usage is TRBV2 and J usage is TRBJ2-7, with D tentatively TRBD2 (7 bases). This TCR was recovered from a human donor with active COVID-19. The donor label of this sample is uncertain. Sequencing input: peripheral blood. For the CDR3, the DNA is TGTGCCAGCACCCGAGGGGGGGCCGAGCAGTACTTC. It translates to CASTRGGAEQYF.